Listed below are T cell receptor beta chains from one sample, sequenced in a study of blood T cell repertoires in COVID-19. The assay was immunoSEQ multiplex PCR, and TCRdb's table has in-frame clones only and misses some. The sample gives more than 60,000 clones, approximately 89% of which show up once; about 5.8% is in the top ten. The sequenced sample was peripheral blood. These receptor sequences come from a human donor in a cohort sampled during active COVID-19. Both conserved end residues are part of each CDR3. A D gene is named only where the DNA matches it firmly. Not every row has a clone size; where given, it reads once, few, many or a size class.

>TRBJ1-5|NA|TRBV18|few
TGTGCCAGCTCACCACCGTCTTCTACAGGGCGATTAGGCAATCAGCCCCAGCATTTT
CASSPPSSTGRLGNQPQHF
>TRBJ1-1|NA|TRBV5-1|NA
TGCGCCAGCAGCATAGGGCTAGGGGTCACTGAAGCTTTCTTT
CASSIGLGVTEAFF
>TRBJ2-2|NA|TRBV18|NA
TGTGCCAGCTCACCACCCGGGGGTAGCACCGGGGAGCTGTTTTTT
CASSPPGGSTGELFF
>TRBJ2-2|TRBD1|TRBV27|medium-sized
TGTGCCAGCACCCCCCTACAGGGGGAACGGATCGGGGAGCTGTTTTTT
CASTPLQGERIGELFF
>TRBJ1-2|TRBD1|TRBV6-6|NA
TGTGCCAGCAGTTCATACAGGGGGACAAACTATGGCTACACCTTC
CASSSYRGTNYGYTF
>TRBJ2-1|TRBD1|TRBV2|NA
TGTGCCAGCAGTGGGGACAGGGGGAACAATGAGCAGTTCTTC
CASSGDRGNNEQFF
>TRBJ2-6|TRBD1|TRBV10-3|once
TGTGCCATCAGCGGAGTTTCGGAGACAGGGTCCTCTGGGGCCAACGTCCTGACTTTC
CAISGVSETGSSGANVLTF
>TRBJ2-5|NA|TRBV6-2/TRBV6-3|NA
TGTGCCAGCAGTCAGACAACCTACCAAGAGACCCAGTACTTC
CASSQTTYQETQYF
>TRBJ1-2|TRBD1|TRBV6-5|NA
TGTGCCAGCAGTTACGGACAGGGGAACTATGGCTACACCTTC
CASSYGQGNYGYTF
>TRBJ1-1|NA|TRBV5-1|NA
TGCGCCAGCAGAATAGCACAGAACACTGAAGCTTTCTTT
CASRIAQNTEAFF
>TRBJ2-3|NA|TRBV3-1/TRBV3-2|NA
TGTGCCAGCAGCCAAGCTACTAGTAGCACAGATACGCAGTATTTT
CASSQATSSTDTQYF
>TRBJ2-1|NA|TRBV9|NA
TGTGCCAGCAGTCCGAACCGGGACACTGAGCAGTTCTTC
CASSPNRDTEQFF
>TRBJ2-2|NA|TRBV5-1|NA
TGCGCCAGCAGCCCTCTATTCCGCGGGGACACCGGGGAGCTGTTTTTT
CASSPLFRGDTGELFF
>TRBJ1-2|NA|TRBV15|NA
TGTGCCACCCGGGAGGAGGGAGGTGGCTACACCTTC
CATREEGGGYTF
>TRBJ1-5|NA|TRBV11-2|NA
TGTGCCAGCAGCCCCGGGACTCCGGCACGCAATCAGCCCCAGCATTTT
CASSPGTPARNQPQHF
>TRBJ1-6|TRBD1|TRBV25-1|NA
TGTGCCAGCAGTGAGAGGACAGGGTCCGGTTCACCCCTCCACTTT
CASSERTGSGSPLHF
>TRBJ1-4|NA|TRBV7-2|NA
TGTGCCAGCAGCTTGGTCGGGGGAGGTAATGAAAAACTGTTTTTT
CASSLVGGGNEKLFF
>TRBJ1-1|NA|TRBV7-2|NA
TGTGCCAGCAGACAGCAAGAAGCTTTCTTT
CASRQQEAFF
>TRBJ1-1|NA|TRBV4-1|once
TGCGCCAGCAGCCTCGGGGGGTGGGGAGGCACTGAAGCTTTCTTT
CASSLGGWGGTEAFF
>TRBJ1-1|NA|TRBV12-3/TRBV12-4|few
TGTGCCAGCGTTAGACAGAGGCACACTGAAGCTTTCTTT
CASVRQRHTEAFF
>TRBJ2-7|NA|TRBV12-5|NA
TGTGCTAGTGGTTCCGGGACGGGGGCCTACGAGCAGTACTTC
CASGSGTGAYEQYF